The 25 T cell receptor beta chains reported below all come from one sample, sequenced in a study of Tregs in tolerant kidney transplant recipients. The table came from immunoSEQ multiplex PCR; TCRdb's copy has only in-frame clones and leaves some out. Of some 62,000 clones listed, around 98% are singletons. The material sequenced was Tregs from blood, taken before the transplant. The receptors come from a human donor who received a combined kidney and bone marrow transplant.

V and J are TRBV7-9 and TRBJ2-2, with TRBD2 identical over 10 bases. The J segment lost 6 bases and the V segment lost 5 bases, leaving 6 bases of the junction unmatched. The CDR3 has 15 amino acids. In germline, CDR1 is SEHNR, CDR2 FQNEAQ (reference sequence). The CDR3 is CASSGSSGSSGELFF. CDR3 bases: TGTGCCAGCAGCGGCTCTAGCGGGAGTTCCGGGGAGCTGTTTTTT.

This clone was seen once. This chain uses TRBV5-1 with TRBJ2-3, with TRBD2 matching over 13 bases. Trimming removed 1 base from V and 6 bases from J; junction bases left unmatched: 5. The CDR3 loop spans 16 amino acids. Germline assignment: CDR1 SGHRS and CDR2 YFSETQ. The CDR3 reads CASSLTSGRDLDTQYF. CDR3 nucleotide sequence: TGCGCCAGCAGCTTGACTAGCGGGAGGGACTTGGATACGCAGTATTTT. Full variable domain (missing parts from reference TRBV5-1 and TRBJ2-3): KAGVTQTPRYLIKTRGQQVTLSCSPISGHRSVSWYQQTPGQGLQFLFEYFSETQRNKGNFPGRFSGRQFSNSRSEMNVSTLELGDSALYLCASSLTSGRDLDTQYFGPGTRLTVL.

The J gene is TRBJ2-2, the V gene TRBV18; 7 bases agree with TRBD2. The CDR3 extends over 14 amino acids. Germline CDR1 is KGHSH and CDR2 is LQKENI. V shed 3 bases, J shed 6 bases, and the junction held 4 bases outside the gene matches. Written as DNA, the CDR3 is TGTGCCAGCTCACCGAGACTAGCTCCCGGGGAGCTGTTTTTT. This encodes CASSPRLAPGELFF.

This chain joins TRBV5-1 and TRBJ2-3, with 7 bases identical to TRBD1. Germline CDR1 SGHRS, CDR2 YFSETQ. J was trimmed by 4 bases and V by 4 bases; bases with no gene match: 9. The CDR3 is 15 amino acids. The DNA of the CDR3 is TGCGCCAGCAGCGCCCGAGGCACAGGGGCAGATACGCAGTATTTT. Protein sequence: CASSARGTGADTQYF. Looking up the rest from reference TRBV5-1 and TRBJ2-3 gives the full variable domain: KAGVTQTPRYLIKTRGQQVTLSCSPISGHRSVSWYQQTPGQGLQFLFEYFSETQRNKGNFPGRFSGRQFSNSRSEMNVSTLELGDSALYLCASSARGTGADTQYFGPGTRLTVL.

This chain joins TRBV30 and TRBJ1-3; D is unclear. V lost 2 bases and J lost 0, with 8 bases in between. Looked up from germline, CDR1 is GTSNPN and CDR2 is SVGIG (reference sequence). The CDR3 sequence is 14 residues long. The CDR3 coding sequence is TGTGCCTGGAGTTCAGGACTCTCTGGAAACACCATATATTTT. It encodes CAWSSGLSGNTIYF.

This chain connects TRBV5-1 to TRBJ2-4; 8 nucleotides match TRBD2. The V gene end was trimmed by 3 bases and the J gene end by 7 bases; junction bases not matched to a gene: 15. The germline V gene has CDR1 SGHRS and CDR2 YFSETQ. The CDR3 totals 17 residues. The CDR3: CASSSGLGLDPMNIQYF. The CDR3 DNA reads as TGCGCCAGCAGCTCGGGACTAGGTCTCGATCCTATGAACATTCAGTACTTC.

The rearrangement joins TRBV7-2 to TRBJ1-6; 7 positions match TRBD1. Germline values: CDR1 SGHTA, CDR2 FQGNSA. J was trimmed by 6 bases and V by 5 bases; bases with no gene match: 7. This CDR3 comprises 15 residues. CDR3 residues: CASSRYRGGNSPLHF. CDR3 coding DNA: TGTGCCAGCAGCAGATACAGGGGAGGTAATTCACCCCTCCACTTT. Combining the CDR3 with reference TRBV7-2 and TRBJ1-6 gives the whole variable domain GAGVSQSPSNKVTEKGKDVELRCDPISGHTALYWYRQSLGQGLEFLIYFQGNSAPDKSGLPSDRFSAERTGGSVSTLTIQRTQQEDSAVYLCASSRYRGGNSPLHFGNGTRLTVT.

This chain uses TRBV30 with TRBJ2-7, with 12 bases identical to TRBD2. From germline, CDR1 is GTSNPN and CDR2 SVGIG (reference sequence). The CDR3 length is 16 residues. V shed 2 bases, J shed 7 bases, and the junction held 12 bases outside the gene matches. The DNA of the CDR3 is TGTGCCTGGAGTCCTTGGACTAGCGGGACGGTGAGAGAGCAGTACTTC. Protein sequence: CAWSPWTSGTVREQYF.

The chain recombines TRBV28 with TRBJ2-7, with D perhaps TRBD1 (5 bases). Germline loops: CDR1 MDHEN, CDR2 SYDVKM. The CDR3 is made up of 13 amino acids. Trimming took 9 bases from V and 0 from J, leaving 12 bases between them. CDR3 residues: CASKRQSSYEQYF. CDR3 in DNA: TGTGCCAGTAAACGACAGAGCTCCTACGAGCAGTACTTC.

This chain links TRBV4-2 with TRBJ2-3, with 9 bases identical to TRBD2. The CDR3 consists of 19 residues. Trimming cost V 1 base and J 4 bases; bases outside gene matches: 15. Germline lookup yields CDR1 LGHNA and CDR2 YNFKEQ. CDR3 bases: TGTGCCAGCAGCCAAGGGTTCCGCTATAGACTAGCGGAATCAGATACGCAGTATTTT. Its translation: CASSQGFRYRLAESDTQYF.

This rearrangement joins TRBV19 to TRBJ1-2; D gene unclear. Trimming left V 5 bases short and J 5 bases short, with 21 bases between. From germline, CDR1 is LNHDA and CDR2 SQIVND (reference sequence). The CDR3 totals 16 residues. This CDR3 is CASSPPGSRAGYGYTF. Written as DNA, the CDR3 is TGTGCCAGTAGTCCCCCCGGGTCTCGGGCGGGGTATGGCTACACCTTC. The variable domain in full, completed from reference TRBV19 and TRBJ1-2, reads DGGITQSPKYLFRKEGQNVTLSCEQNLNHDAMYWYRQDPGQGLRLIYYSQIVNDFQKGDIAEGYSVSREKKESFPLTVTSAQKNPTAFYLCASSPPGSRAGYGYTFGSGTRLTVV.

This chain links TRBV27 with TRBJ1-3; D is ambiguous. Germline CDR1 and CDR2: MNHEY and SMNVEV (reference sequence). Trimming left V 6 bases short and J 0 bases short, with 12 bases between. The CDR3 covers 15 residues. The CDR3 DNA is TGTGCCAGCAGGGTAGCGGTTGGCTCTGGAAACACCATATATTTT. Its protein product is CASRVAVGSGNTIYF.

This clone was seen just once. The V call is TRBV9, the J call TRBJ2-5; TRBD2 agrees at 7 bases. The CDR3 has 16 residues. Germline V gene data show CDR1 as SGDLS and CDR2 as YYNGEE. V shed 3 bases, J shed 0 bases, and the junction held 8 bases outside the gene matches. The CDR3 protein is CASSGGREPYQETQYF. Here the CDR3 DNA reads TGTGCCAGCAGCGGGGGGAGGGAACCGTACCAAGAGACCCAGTACTTC.

The chain employs TRBV7-3 and TRBJ1-1; unclear D gene. Trimming removed 2 bases at V and 0 bases at J, with 13 bases between. The CDR3 is 16 amino acids. Germline CDR1 reads SGHTA; CDR2 reads FQGTGA. The CDR3 sequence is CASSLRPGFMNTEAFF. The CDR3 DNA follows: TGTGCCAGCAGCTTACGTCCGGGATTCATGAACACTGAAGCTTTCTTT.

The chain joins TRBV19 to TRBJ1-2; TRBD1 matches at 7 bases. The CDR3 runs 14 residues. After removal of 4 bases from V and 1 base from J, the junction contained 3 bases not matched to a gene. Germline CDR1 LNHDA, CDR2 SQIVND (reference sequence). The CDR3 coding sequence is TGTGCCAGTAGTACCAGGGGGAGTAACTATGGCTACACCTTC. This codes for CASSTRGSNYGYTF. Supplemented by reference TRBV19 and TRBJ1-2, the full variable domain reads DGGITQSPKYLFRKEGQNVTLSCEQNLNHDAMYWYRQDPGQGLRLIYYSQIVNDFQKGDIAEGYSVSREKKESFPLTVTSAQKNPTAFYLCASSTRGSNYGYTFGSGTRLTVV.

The gene calls are TRBV4-2 and TRBJ2-2, with 8 bases that match TRBD1. V was pared by 4 bases and J by 1 base, with 8 bases of the junction left unmatched. The CDR3 runs 17 residues. Germline CDR1 reads LGHNA; CDR2 reads YNFKEQ. CDR3 nucleotide sequence: TGTGCCAGCAGCCTTCTACAGGGGACAGGGAACACCGGGGAGCTGTTTTTT. Translated, it gives CASSLLQGTGNTGELFF.

This chain uses TRBV18 with TRBJ1-2; D remains ambiguous. The CDR3 length is 15 residues. Germline V lookup: CDR1 KGHSH, CDR2 LQKENI. Between the trimmed V and J ends, which lost 1 base and 4 bases, there was a span of 13 bases. The CDR3 loop reads CASSPLERQPYGYTF. In nucleotides, the CDR3 is TGTGCCAGCTCACCACTTGAGCGGCAGCCCTATGGCTACACCTTC.

This chain uses TRBV6-6 with TRBJ2-3, with TRBD1 matching 8 bases. The CDR3 has 15 amino acids. CDR1 and CDR2 (germline): MNHNY, SVGAGI (reference sequence). Germline trimming cut 4 bases from V and 1 base from J; bases unmatched to any gene: 4. The CDR3 coding sequence is TGTGCCAGCAGTTCCCAGGACAGGGGCACAGATACGCAGTATTTT. This sequence encodes CASSSQDRGTDTQYF.

The chain has TRBV7-6 and TRBJ2-1, with D possibly being TRBD1 (5 bases). Germline lookup yields CDR1 SGHVS and CDR2 FNYEAQ. This CDR3 spans 14 amino acids. Trimming left V 2 bases short and J 2 bases short, with 7 bases between. The CDR3 DNA reads TGTGCCAGCAGCTTACCAGGGACCTACAATGAGCAGTTCTTC. Translating gives CASSLPGTYNEQFF.

This chain connects TRBV7-2 to TRBJ1-2; D is ambiguous. The germline V gene has CDR1 SGHTA and CDR2 FQGNSA. The V end was cut by 5 bases, the J end by 6 bases, with 10 bases between. The CDR3 has 12 residues. CDR3 in amino acids: CASSPIRDGYTF. CDR3 DNA sequence: TGTGCCAGCAGCCCGATTCGAGATGGCTACACCTTC.

The genes are TRBV5-1 and TRBJ2-7, with 7 bases fitting TRBD1. V shed 2 bases, J shed 6 bases, and the junction held 11 bases outside the gene matches. Germline lookup yields CDR1 SGHRS and CDR2 YFSETQ. This CDR3 contains 15 residues. The CDR3 region has the DNA TGCGCCAGCAGCTTCGCCGGGACAGCATCTTCCGAGCAGTACTTC. It yields the protein CASSFAGTASSEQYF.

The rearrangement uses TRBV9 and TRBJ2-5; the D is unclear. The J call is uncertain, as TRBJ2-7 better fits the DNA end. The germline V gene encodes CDR1 SGDLS and CDR2 YYNGEE. The CDR3 totals 14 residues. CDR3 in DNA: TGTGCCAGCAGACAACAGAACCGCTCCTACGAGCAGTACTTC. This codes for CASRQQNRSYEQYF.

This sequence joins TRBV10-3 and TRBJ2-7, with a tentative D call TRBD1 (6 bases). Germline V gives CDR1 ENHRY, CDR2 SYGVKD. There are 12 residues in the CDR3. V lost 11 bases, J lost 0 bases, and 11 bases lay in between. This CDR3 reads CAAQGNSYEQYF. The CDR3 DNA reads TGTGCCGCCCAGGGGAACTCCTACGAGCAGTACTTC.

The V and J genes are TRBV10-3 and TRBJ2-1; 10 bases agree with TRBD2. V gave up 6 bases and J gave up 1 base; unmatched junction bases: 3. Germline V lookup: CDR1 ENHRY, CDR2 SYGVKD. The CDR3 runs to 15 residues. In DNA, the CDR3 is TGTGCCATCAGCCCACTAGCGGGGTCCTACAATGAGCAGTTCTTC. This sequence encodes CAISPLAGSYNEQFF.

This chain links TRBV18 with TRBJ2-7, with a weak D call TRBD2 (7 bases). The germline gives CDR1 KGHSH, CDR2 LQKENI. Trimming pared 4 bases from V and 1 base from J, leaving 17 bases between. The CDR3 is made up of 16 amino acids. CDR3 nucleotide sequence: TGTGCCAGCTCACAAACCCGGACAGCGGGATCCTACGAGCAGTACTTC. It codes for CASSQTRTAGSYEQYF.